These 4 T cell receptor beta chains came from one sample sequenced in a study of Ad26.COV2.S vaccination and SARS-CoV-2 variants. TCRdb keeps only in-frame clones here, not all; method: immunoSEQ multiplex PCR. The top ten hold under 5% of the sample, which has 300,000 to 450,000 clones, around 92% seen once. The sample was peripheral blood, taken after recovery from COVID-19. Receptors were obtained from a human donor who had recovered from COVID-19.

This chain links TRBV6-5 with TRBJ1-4; maybe TRBD1 (5 bases). Trimming cost V 4 bases and J 4 bases, with 16 bases left between them. Per germline, CDR1 MNHEY and CDR2 SVGAGI. The CDR3 is made up of 16 amino acids. CDR3 sequence: CASSSRGGRVNEKLFF. The DNA for the CDR3 is TGTGCCAGCAGTTCGAGAGGTGGCAGGGTTAATGAAAAACTGTTTTTT.

The V gene is TRBV4-1, the J gene TRBJ1-5, with a tentative D call TRBD1 (5 bases). CDR3 length: 15 residues. Trimming stripped 0 bases from V and 4 bases from J, with 10 bases between. Germline-derived CDR1 and CDR2 are MGHRA and YSYEKL. The CDR3 loop reads CASSQDGGLNQPQHF. CDR3 bases: TGCGCCAGCAGCCAAGACGGGGGACTAAATCAGCCCCAGCATTTT.

This clone was seen just once. The chain carries TRBV20-1 and TRBJ2-7; D unclear. Germline CDR1 reads DFQATT; CDR2 reads SNEGSKA (reference sequence). V was shortened by 3 bases and J by 1 base, with 4 bases between the two germline ends. The CDR3 covers 11 residues. DNA of the CDR3: TGCAGTGCTAGCCGATCCTACGAGCAGTACTTC. It yields the protein CSASRSYEQYF.

The V and J genes are TRBV7-6 and TRBJ2-2; 11 bases line up with TRBD1. The CDR3 is made up of 16 amino acids. V lost 5 bases to trimming and J lost 5 bases; unmatched junction nucleotides: 7. Germline CDR1 reads SGHVS; CDR2 reads FNYEAQ. Here the CDR3 DNA reads TGTGCCAGCAGCGCGCGGGACAGGGGGAAGACCGGGGAGCTGTTTTTT. The encoded protein is CASSARDRGKTGELFF.